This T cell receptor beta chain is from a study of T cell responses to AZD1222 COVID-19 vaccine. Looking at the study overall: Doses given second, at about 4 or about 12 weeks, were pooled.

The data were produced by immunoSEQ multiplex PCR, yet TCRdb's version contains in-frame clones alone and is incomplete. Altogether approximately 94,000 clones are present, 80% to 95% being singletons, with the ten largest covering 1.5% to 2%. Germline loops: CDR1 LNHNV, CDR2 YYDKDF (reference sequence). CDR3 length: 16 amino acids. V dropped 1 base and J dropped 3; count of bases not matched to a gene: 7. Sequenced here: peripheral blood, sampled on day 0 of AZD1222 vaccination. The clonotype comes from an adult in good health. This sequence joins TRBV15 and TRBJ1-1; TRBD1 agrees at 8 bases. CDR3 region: CATSRAYQGADTEAFF. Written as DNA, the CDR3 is TGTGCCACCAGCAGAGCTTACCAGGGGGCCGACACTGAAGCTTTCTTT.